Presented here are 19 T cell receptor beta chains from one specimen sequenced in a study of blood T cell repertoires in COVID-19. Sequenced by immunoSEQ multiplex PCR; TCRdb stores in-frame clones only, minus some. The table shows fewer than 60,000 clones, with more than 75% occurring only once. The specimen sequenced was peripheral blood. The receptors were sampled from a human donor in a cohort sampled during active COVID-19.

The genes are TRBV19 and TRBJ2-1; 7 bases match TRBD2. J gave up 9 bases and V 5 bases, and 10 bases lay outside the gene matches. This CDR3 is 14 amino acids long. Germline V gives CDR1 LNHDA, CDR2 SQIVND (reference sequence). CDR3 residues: CASSSRAGAGEQFF. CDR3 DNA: TGTGCCAGTAGTTCCCGGGCGGGAGCGGGTGAGCAGTTCTTC.

Here the CDR3 DNA reads TGTGCCAGCAGTTTAAAGCCATTCGGGGGATATAGCAATCAGCCCCAGCATTTT. As protein: CASSLKPFGGYSNQPQHF. The gene calls are TRBV28 and TRBJ1-5, with D maybe TRBD1 (5 bases). CDR3 length: 18 amino acids. The ends were cut back, 2 bases at V and 0 bases at J, with 17 bases in the middle. Looked up from germline, CDR1 is MDHEN and CDR2 is SYDVKM.

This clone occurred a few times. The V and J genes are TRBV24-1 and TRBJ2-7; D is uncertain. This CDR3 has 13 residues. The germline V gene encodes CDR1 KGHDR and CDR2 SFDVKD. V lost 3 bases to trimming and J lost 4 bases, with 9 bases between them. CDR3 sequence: CATSDPVTYEQYF. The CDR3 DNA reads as TGTGCCACCAGTGATCCCGTTACTTACGAGCAGTACTTC.

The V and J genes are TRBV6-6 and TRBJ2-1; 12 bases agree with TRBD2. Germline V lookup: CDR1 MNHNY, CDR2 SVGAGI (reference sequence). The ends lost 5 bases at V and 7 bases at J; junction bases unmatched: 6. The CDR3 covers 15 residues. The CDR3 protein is CASSAPGTSGNEQFF. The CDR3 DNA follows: TGTGCCAGCAGTGCCCCCGGGACTAGCGGGAATGAGCAGTTCTTC.

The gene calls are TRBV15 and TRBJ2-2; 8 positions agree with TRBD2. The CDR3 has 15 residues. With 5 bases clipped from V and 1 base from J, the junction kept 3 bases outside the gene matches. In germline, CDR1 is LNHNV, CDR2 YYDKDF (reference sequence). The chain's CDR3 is CATSGLAGNTGELFF. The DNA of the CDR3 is TGTGCCACCAGCGGCCTAGCGGGGAACACCGGGGAGCTGTTTTTT.

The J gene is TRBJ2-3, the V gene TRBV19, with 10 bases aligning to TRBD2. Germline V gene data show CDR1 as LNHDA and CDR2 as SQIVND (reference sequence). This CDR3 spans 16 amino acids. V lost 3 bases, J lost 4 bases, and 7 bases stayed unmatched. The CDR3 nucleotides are TGTGCCAGTAGTATTGGGCTAGCGGGAGCTTCAGATACGCAGTATTTT. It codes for CASSIGLAGASDTQYF.

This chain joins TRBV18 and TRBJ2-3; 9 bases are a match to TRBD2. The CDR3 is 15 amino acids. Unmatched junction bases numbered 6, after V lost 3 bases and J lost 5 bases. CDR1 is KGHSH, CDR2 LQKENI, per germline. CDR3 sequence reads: CASSPIAGEVDTQYF. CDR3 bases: TGTGCCAGCTCACCCATAGCGGGAGAAGTAGATACGCAGTATTTT.

The CDR3 protein is CASSSFLGEVGHEQYF. DNA for the CDR3: TGTGCCAGCAGCTCCTTCTTGGGGGAGGTTGGCCACGAGCAGTACTTC. J is TRBJ2-7 and V is TRBV7-6; D might be TRBD2 (6 bases). The ends were cut back, 4 bases at V and 5 bases at J, with 21 bases in the middle. Germline V gene sequence: CDR1 SGHVS, CDR2 FNYEAQ. The CDR3 extends over 16 amino acids.

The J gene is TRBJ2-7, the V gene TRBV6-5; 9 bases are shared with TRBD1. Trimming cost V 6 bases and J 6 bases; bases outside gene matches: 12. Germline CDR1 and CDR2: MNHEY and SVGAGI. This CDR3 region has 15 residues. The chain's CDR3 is CASRQTPGQGGEQYF. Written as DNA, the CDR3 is TGTGCCAGCAGACAAACTCCGGGACAGGGTGGCGAGCAGTACTTC.

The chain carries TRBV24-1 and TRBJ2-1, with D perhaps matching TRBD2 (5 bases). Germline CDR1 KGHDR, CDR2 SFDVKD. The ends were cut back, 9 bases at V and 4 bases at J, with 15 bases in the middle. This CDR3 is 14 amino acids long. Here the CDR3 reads CATQARGFYNEQFF. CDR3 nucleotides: TGTGCCACCCAGGCCCGCGGGTTTTACAATGAGCAGTTCTTC.

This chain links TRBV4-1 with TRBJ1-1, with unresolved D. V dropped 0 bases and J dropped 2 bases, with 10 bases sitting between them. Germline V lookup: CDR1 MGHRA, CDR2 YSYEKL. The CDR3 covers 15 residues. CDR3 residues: CASSQDPGYNTEAFF. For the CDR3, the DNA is TGCGCCAGCAGCCAAGATCCAGGTTATAACACTGAAGCTTTCTTT.

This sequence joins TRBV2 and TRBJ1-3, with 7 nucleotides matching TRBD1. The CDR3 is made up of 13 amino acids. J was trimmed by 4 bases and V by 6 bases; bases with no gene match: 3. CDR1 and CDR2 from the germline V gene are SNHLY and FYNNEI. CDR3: CASSEGQGNTIYF. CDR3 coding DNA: TGTGCCAGCAGCGAGGGACAGGGAAACACCATATATTTT.

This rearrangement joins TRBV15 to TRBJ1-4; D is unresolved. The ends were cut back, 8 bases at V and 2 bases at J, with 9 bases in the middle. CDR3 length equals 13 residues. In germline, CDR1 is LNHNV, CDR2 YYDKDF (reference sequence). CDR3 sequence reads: CATEESTNEKLFF. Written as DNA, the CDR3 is TGTGCCACCGAAGAGAGTACTAATGAAAAACTGTTTTTT.

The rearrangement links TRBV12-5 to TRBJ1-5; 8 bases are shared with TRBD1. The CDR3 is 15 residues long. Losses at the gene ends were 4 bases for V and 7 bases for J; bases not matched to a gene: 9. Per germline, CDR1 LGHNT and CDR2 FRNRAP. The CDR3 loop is CASGYDGTGGQPQHF. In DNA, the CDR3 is TGTGCTAGTGGTTACGACGGGACAGGTGGCCAGCCCCAGCATTTT.

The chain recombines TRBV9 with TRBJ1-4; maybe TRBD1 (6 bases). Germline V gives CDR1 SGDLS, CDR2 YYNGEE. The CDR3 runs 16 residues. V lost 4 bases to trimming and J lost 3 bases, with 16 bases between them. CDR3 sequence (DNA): TGTGCCAGCAGCCCCCAGCAGGGGTGGGCTAATGAAAAACTGTTTTTT. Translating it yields CASSPQQGWANEKLFF.

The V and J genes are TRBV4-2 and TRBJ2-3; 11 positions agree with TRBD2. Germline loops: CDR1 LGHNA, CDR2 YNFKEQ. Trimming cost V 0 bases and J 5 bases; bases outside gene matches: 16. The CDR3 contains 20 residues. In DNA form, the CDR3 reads TGTGCCAGCAGCCAAGATATTGGGATAGCGGGGGGGCCTCGGCTAGATACGCAGTATTTT. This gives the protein CASSQDIGIAGGPRLDTQYF.

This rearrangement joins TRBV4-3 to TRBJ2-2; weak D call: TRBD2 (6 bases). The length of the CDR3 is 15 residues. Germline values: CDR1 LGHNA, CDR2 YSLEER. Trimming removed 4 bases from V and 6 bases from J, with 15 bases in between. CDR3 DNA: TGCGCCAGCAGCCCTCTCCCCGGGGGACCCGGGGAGCTGTTTTTT. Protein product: CASSPLPGGPGELFF.

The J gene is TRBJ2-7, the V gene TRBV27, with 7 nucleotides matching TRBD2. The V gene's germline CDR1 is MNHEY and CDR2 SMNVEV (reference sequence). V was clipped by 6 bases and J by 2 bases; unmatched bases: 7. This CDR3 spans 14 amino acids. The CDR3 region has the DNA TGTGCCAGCAGAAGACTAGCTGATCCCTACGAGCAGTACTTC. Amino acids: CASRRLADPYEQYF.

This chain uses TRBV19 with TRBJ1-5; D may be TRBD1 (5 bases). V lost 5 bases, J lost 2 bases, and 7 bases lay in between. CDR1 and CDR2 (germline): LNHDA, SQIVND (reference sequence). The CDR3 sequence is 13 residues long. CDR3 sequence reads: CASSVQGNQPQHF. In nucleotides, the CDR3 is TGTGCCAGTAGTGTACAGGGCAATCAGCCCCAGCATTTT.